This T cell receptor (beta chain) appears in the sequencing data of a study of T-cell memory formation after mild COVID-19. Turning to the study itself: Each donor largely had its own TCR clusters.

This clonotype was detected a few times. UMIs and sample barcodes were carried by the TCR alpha and TCR beta cDNA libraries that 5'RACE produced using constant-segment primers. TCRdb analysed the 5' RACE reads with MiXCR anew, one entry per CDR3 protein. The sample includes 49,000 or so distinct CDR3 sequences, 5.5% to 7.5% of them seen just once. The TCR comes from a man aged 18-30 years who had mild COVID-19 (a few samples of this study predate the infection). Cell type and time point are not known. The sequenced sample was PBMCs or a T cell subset sorted from them (not recorded which).

The CDR3 DNA reads TGTGCCAGCAGCCAAGACCGAGGAGTTAGCGGGGGCATAGATACGCAGTATTTT. Its translation: CASSQDRGVSGGIDTQYF. J is TRBJ2-3 and V is TRBV3-1; TRBD2 agrees at 9 bases. Germline V CDR1 and CDR2: LGHDT, YNNKEL (reference sequence). Losses at the gene ends were 0 bases for V and 5 bases for J; bases not matched to a gene: 12. The CDR3 runs 18 residues.